The rows below give T cell receptor beta chains drawn from one sample of a study of identical twins. TCRdb itself ran the 5' RACE reads through MiXCR, one entry per CDR3 protein. The table lists approximately 690,000 distinct CDR3 sequences, 5.5% to 6.5% of them singletons. The sequenced sample consisted of naive T cells sorted from blood. The receptors here all came from a man aged 18 to 30 in good health. The CDR3 runs from the conserved cysteine through the conserved F or W. The D gene is left open where the match is weak.

d_call | j_call | v_call | cdr3_aa
- | TRBJ2-7 | TRBV27 | CASSLFRGDEQYF
- | TRBJ2-5 | TRBV7-9 | CASSLISGALHQETQYF
TRBD2 | TRBJ2-3 | TRBV5-6 | CASLAGVTDTQYF
- | TRBJ2-4 | TRBV5-1 | CASSFGDLAKNIQYF
TRBD1 | TRBJ1-4 | TRBV30 | CAWSSTGGTNEKLFF
- | TRBJ2-3 | TRBV7-9 | CASSLVPGRNYTQYF
- | TRBJ2-1 | TRBV20-1 | CSARSRRSYNEQFF
TRBD1 | TRBJ1-2 | TRBV20-1 | CSARQGTGYGYTF
- | TRBJ2-1 | TRBV12-3/TRBV12-4 | CASSPPSGSVNEQFF
- | TRBJ2-7 | TRBV28 | CASSPATPTYEQYF
- | TRBJ2-3 | TRBV27 | CASRRGRYTDTQYF
TRBD2 | TRBJ2-1 | TRBV7-2 | CASHGLADYNEQFF
TRBD2 | TRBJ2-1 | TRBV6-5 | CASSYVGLADNNEQFF
- | TRBJ1-1 | TRBV20-1 | CSASKGGNTEAFF
TRBD1 | TRBJ1-6 | TRBV20-1 | CSAIGTGGWPPLHF
- | TRBJ2-5 | TRBV25-1 | CASSEAGKQTQYF
TRBD1 | TRBJ2-3 | TRBV24-1 | CATSDVPGQGVMETDTQYF
- | TRBJ1-2 | TRBV29-1 | CSVETSGGYTF
- | TRBJ1-1 | TRBV12-3/TRBV12-4 | CASSLNGQMNTEAFF
- | TRBJ1-6 | TRBV4-3 | CASSQDRGESPLHF
TRBD1 | TRBJ1-1 | TRBV4-3 | CASSQDLWDSNTEAFF
TRBD2 | TRBJ2-5 | TRBV7-9 | CASSPPLAGGGETQYF
TRBD2 | TRBJ2-5 | TRBV5-1 | CASSKGLAGGYETQYF
TRBD2 | TRBJ2-2 | TRBV5-5 | CASSLRGIAGGPGELFF
- | TRBJ1-2 | TRBV18 | CASSPGNSYGYTF
TRBD1 | TRBJ2-6 | TRBV7-8 | CASSPIWTGALSGANVLTF
- | TRBJ2-1 | TRBV12-2 | CASRPRTSGSPSSYNEQFF
TRBD2 | TRBJ2-1 | TRBV24-1 | CATSSGTSGRTLSNEQFF
TRBD1 | TRBJ2-7 | TRBV15 | CATSREPGQGREQYF
TRBD2 | TRBJ2-1 | TRBV7-9 | CASSLTQGTTTHEQFF
- | TRBJ1-5 | TRBV12-3/TRBV12-4 | CASSRGLSNQPQHF
- | TRBJ2-7 | TRBV7-9 | CASSRGGFEQYF
- | TRBJ2-3 | TRBV6-6 | CASSYPPDRQQYF
TRBD1 | TRBJ1-4 | TRBV12-3/TRBV12-4 | CASSTRQGGGEKLFF
TRBD1 | TRBJ1-5 | TRBV30 | CAWGTGVSNQPQHF
- | TRBJ2-5 | TRBV5-1 | CASSLLPGQEETQYF
- | TRBJ1-1 | TRBV20-1 | CSASRDNRMNTEAFF
TRBD1 | TRBJ2-1 | TRBV5-1 | CASSLDRGQGNEQFF
TRBD2 | TRBJ2-2 | TRBV12-3/TRBV12-4 | CASTGLAGVNTGELFF
TRBD2 | TRBJ2-7 | TRBV12-3/TRBV12-4 | CASSSRGLAGVHEQYF
- | TRBJ1-6 | TRBV5-1 | CASSSGDKDSPLHF
TRBD1 | TRBJ2-2 | TRBV10-3 | CAISESQGAAGELFF
- | TRBJ2-5 | TRBV6-1 | CASSELRTAGRETQYF
TRBD1 | TRBJ2-6 | TRBV7-3 | CASSARQGSTGANVLTF
- | TRBJ2-5 | TRBV12-3/TRBV12-4 | CASRPGPGTVEETQYF
- | TRBJ1-4 | TRBV5-5 | CASSSLQGQSNEKLFF
TRBD1 | TRBJ2-7 | TRBV7-9 | CASSLRTGNEQYF
- | TRBJ2-3 | TRBV10-3 | CAISGGGTRTDTQYF
- | TRBJ2-4 | TRBV20-1 | CSASDGTVAKNIQYF
- | TRBJ1-1 | TRBV7-9 | CASSLVRTGYEAFF
- | TRBJ1-1 | TRBV27 | CASSLSSGNTEAFF
TRBD2 | TRBJ2-7 | TRBV12-3/TRBV12-4 | CASSFLISGRYSYEQYF